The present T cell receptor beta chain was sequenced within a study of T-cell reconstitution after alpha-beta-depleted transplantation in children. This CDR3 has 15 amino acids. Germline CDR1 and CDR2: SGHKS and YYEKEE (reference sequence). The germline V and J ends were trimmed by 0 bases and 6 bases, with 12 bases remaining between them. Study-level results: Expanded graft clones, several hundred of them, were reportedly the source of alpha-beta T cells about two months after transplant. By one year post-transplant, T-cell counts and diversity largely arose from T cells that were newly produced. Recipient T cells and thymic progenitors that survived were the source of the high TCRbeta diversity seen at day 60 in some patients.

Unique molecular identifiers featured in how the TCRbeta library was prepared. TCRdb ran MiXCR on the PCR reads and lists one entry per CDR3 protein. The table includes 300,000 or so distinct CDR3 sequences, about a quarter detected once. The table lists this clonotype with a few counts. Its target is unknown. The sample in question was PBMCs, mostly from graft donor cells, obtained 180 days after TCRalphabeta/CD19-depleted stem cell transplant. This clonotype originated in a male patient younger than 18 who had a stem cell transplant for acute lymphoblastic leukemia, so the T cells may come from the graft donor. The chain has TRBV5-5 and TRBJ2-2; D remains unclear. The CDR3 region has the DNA TGTGCCAGCAGCTTGGGCGGCCTCGGGTCCGGGGAGCTGTTTTTT. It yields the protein CASSLGGLGSGELFF. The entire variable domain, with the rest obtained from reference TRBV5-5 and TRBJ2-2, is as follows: DAGVTQSPTHLIKTRGQQVTLRCSPISGHKSVSWYQQVLGQGPQFIFQYYEKEERGRGNFPDRFSARQFPNYSSELNVNALLLGDSALYLCASSLGGLGSGELFFGEGSRLTVL.